The rows below give T cell receptor beta chains drawn from one sample of a study of blood T cell repertoires in COVID-19. Measured with immunoSEQ multiplex PCR; TCRdb has only the in-frame clones, and not every one. The sample records about 190,000 clones, roughly 85% being singletons. Sequences were obtained from peripheral blood. Receptors originate from a man between 60 and 70 years old with active or convalescent COVID-19. The CDR3 runs from the conserved cysteine through the conserved F or W. The order of the fields is clone size, D gene, V gene, J gene, CDR3 protein, CDR3 DNA. D genes are given only for firm matches. Clone sizes are given selectively: once, few, many, or a class where the clone is expanded.

>-|-|TRBV19|TRBJ2-2
CASSIARNTGELFF
TGTGCCAGTAGTATTGCCAGGAACACCGGGGAGCTGTTTTTT
>once|-|TRBV19|TRBJ1-6
CASRDLGGLGAPLHF
TGTGCCAGTAGAGACCTAGGGGGTTTGGGCGCACCCCTCCACTTT
>-|TRBD1|TRBV19|TRBJ1-1
CASSIVSGTGIGDTEAFF
TGTGCCAGTAGTATAGTCTCCGGGACAGGGATCGGAGACACTGAAGCTTTCTTT
>-|TRBD1|TRBV5-1|TRBJ1-2
CASSLGTGEDYGYTF
TGCGCCAGCAGCTTGGGGACAGGGGAGGACTATGGCTACACCTTC
>-|-|TRBV30|TRBJ1-4
CAWSARRSGMGNEKLFF
TGTGCCTGGAGTGCGCGGCGCTCAGGGATGGGGAATGAAAAACTGTTTTTT
>few|-|TRBV1|TRBJ2-1
CTSSYLKFRDGTYNEQFF
TGCACCAGCAGCTATCTAAAATTCAGGGATGGGACATACAATGAGCAGTTCTTC
>-|-|TRBV10-3|TRBJ2-2
CAISTRTDLNTGELFF
TGTGCCATCAGTACCCGGACAGATTTGAACACCGGGGAGCTGTTTTTT
>-|TRBD1|TRBV7-2|TRBJ2-2
CASSFRDRAVTGELFF
TGTGCCAGCAGCTTTCGGGACAGGGCGGTCACCGGGGAGCTGTTTTTT
>-|-|TRBV3-1/TRBV3-2|TRBJ2-7
CASSQGDGAYEQYF
TGTGCCAGCAGCCAAGGCGACGGAGCCTACGAGCAGTACTTC
>-|TRBD1|TRBV5-1|TRBJ1-1
CASSLGQGQGNTEAFF
TGCGCCAGCAGCTTGGGACAGGGCCAAGGGAACACTGAAGCTTTCTTT
>-|TRBD1|TRBV5-6|TRBJ1-3
CASSPLDRGTTFSGNTIYF
TGTGCCAGCAGCCCCTTGGACAGGGGGACAACTTTCTCTGGAAACACCATATATTTT
>once|-|TRBV2|TRBJ1-6
CASRRQSFDSPLHF
TGTGCCAGCAGGCGACAGTCCTTCGATTCACCCCTCCACTTT
>-|TRBD1|TRBV10-3|TRBJ1-1
CAITETGDPNTEAFF
TGTGCCATCACCGAAACAGGGGACCCGAACACTGAAGCTTTCTTT
>-|TRBD1|TRBV12-5|TRBJ1-6
CASSTGTENSPLHF
TGTGCTAGTTCTACCGGGACAGAGAATTCACCCCTCCACTTT
>-|TRBD2|TRBV7-9|TRBJ2-3
CASSLGVAGGPGTDTQYF
TGTGCCAGCAGCTTAGGGGTAGCGGGGGGGCCGGGCACAGATACGCAGTATTTT
>few|-|TRBV3-1/TRBV3-2|TRBJ2-5
CASSQRETQYF
TGTGCCAGCAGCCAACGAGAGACCCAGTACTTC
>-|-|TRBV21-1|TRBJ2-4
CASSKEGTGDGAKNIQYF
TGTGCCAGCAGCAAAGAGGGGACAGGGGATGGGGCCAAAAACATTCAGTACTTC
>-|-|TRBV12-5|TRBJ1-1
CASGPTYTEAFF
TGTGCTAGTGGCCCCACTTACACTGAAGCTTTCTTT
>-|-|TRBV19|TRBJ1-4
CASSITGTNEKLFF
TGTGCCAGTAGTATAACCGGGACTAATGAAAAACTGTTTTTT
>-|-|TRBV2|TRBJ1-1
CASRTTGKTEAFF
TGTGCCAGCAGAACTACAGGGAAGACTGAAGCTTTCTTT
>-|-|TRBV5-3|TRBJ2-7
CARSPTGPFCEQYF
TGTGCCAGAAGCCCCACGGGTCCTTTTTGCGAGCAGTACTTC
>-|TRBD1|TRBV5-5|TRBJ2-7
CASSFTGQVPYEQYF
TGTGCCAGCAGCTTCACTGGACAGGTGCCCTACGAGCAGTACTTC
>-|TRBD1|TRBV4-1|TRBJ1-4
CASSQDRDRGLEKLFF
TGCGCCAGCAGCCAAGATCGGGACAGGGGATTGGAAAAACTGTTTTTT
>-|TRBD1|TRBV3-1/TRBV3-2|TRBJ1-1
CASRLTGGISDTEAFF
TGTGCCAGCAGGCTAACAGGGGGCATCTCGGACACTGAAGCTTTCTTT
>-|-|TRBV19|TRBJ1-1
CASSIVSTGNTEAFF
TGTGCCAGTAGTATAGTCTCGACAGGGAACACTGAAGCTTTCTTT
>-|TRBD1|TRBV5-6|TRBJ2-1
CASSLGPPTGGEEQFF
TGTGCCAGCAGCTTGGGGCCCCCAACAGGGGGTGAAGAGCAGTTCTTC
>-|TRBD2|TRBV7-2|TRBJ2-1
CASSLLSGSSNEQFF
TGTGCCAGCAGCCTTCTTAGCGGGTCGAGCAATGAGCAGTTCTTC
>-|-|TRBV11-2|TRBJ1-2
CASSLTNYGYTF
TGTGCCAGCAGCTTGACAAACTATGGCTACACCTTC
>-|TRBD1|TRBV12-3/TRBV12-4|TRBJ1-5
CASSQGAGQPQHF
TGTGCCAGCAGTCAGGGGGCTGGTCAGCCCCAGCATTTT
>once|-|TRBV2|TRBJ2-1
CASRAVGSVTYNEQFF
TGTGCCAGCAGGGCGGTAGGAAGCGTAACCTACAATGAGCAGTTCTTC
>-|-|TRBV30|TRBJ1-5
CACQTGGNQPQHF
TGTGCCTGCCAGACCGGAGGTAATCAGCCCCAGCATTTT
>-|-|TRBV21-1|TRBJ2-7
CASSSLDRDYEQYF
TGTGCCAGCAGCTCCTTAGACAGGGACTACGAGCAGTACTTC
>-|-|TRBV20-1|TRBJ2-5
CSAPLRETQYF
TGCAGTGCTCCCTTACGGGAGACCCAGTACTTC
>-|-|TRBV6-1|TRBJ1-5
CASSERQNQPQHF
TGTGCCAGCAGTGAACGCCAGAATCAGCCCCAGCATTTT
>-|-|TRBV7-3|TRBJ2-3
CASSQQSTDTQYF
TGTGCCAGCAGTCAACAGTCCACAGATACGCAGTATTTT